These T cell receptor beta chains were read from a single sample in a study of T cells in Graves' hyperthyroidism and ophthalmopathy. Each CDR3 protein is one row after TCRdb ran MiXCR on the multiplex PCR reads. Of roughly 650,000 distinct CDR3 sequences in the sample, about a sixth were seen once. The material sequenced was blood. The origin of the receptors is a woman in her forties with Graves' ophthalmopathy. CDR3s include the opening cysteine and the closing phenylalanine or tryptophan. The order of the fields is J gene, V gene, D gene, CDR3 length, clone size, CDR3 DNA, CDR3 protein. D genes are given only for firm matches. Some rows have no size entry. The others give once, few or many, or a class for an expanded clone.

j_call: TRBJ2-7; v_call: TRBV7-3; d_call: TRBD2; cdr3_length: 15; clone_size: many; cdr3_nt: TGTGCCAGCAGTCTAAACCCTAGCGGGTTCTACGAGCAGTACTTC; cdr3_aa: CASSLNPSGFYEQYF
j_call: TRBJ2-7; v_call: TRBV18; d_call: NA; cdr3_length: 12; clone_size: many; cdr3_nt: TGTGCCAGCTCGCCTCAACCCTACGAGCAGTACTTC; cdr3_aa: CASSPQPYEQYF
j_call: TRBJ2-5; v_call: TRBV7-2; d_call: NA; cdr3_length: 16; clone_size: many; cdr3_nt: TGTGCCAGCAGATCGGGACTCGCCCCCACCGTAGAGACCCAGTACTTC; cdr3_aa: CASRSGLAPTVETQYF
j_call: TRBJ1-1; v_call: TRBV27; d_call: NA; cdr3_length: 15; clone_size: many; cdr3_nt: TGTGCCAGCAGTTTAAAGGCCGGGGGAAACACTGAAGCTTTCTTT; cdr3_aa: CASSLKAGGNTEAFF
j_call: TRBJ1-5; v_call: TRBV6-1; d_call: NA; cdr3_length: 15; clone_size: many; cdr3_nt: TGTGCCAGCAGTAAAGAGCGGGGGGCGAATCAGCCCCAGCATTTT; cdr3_aa: CASSKERGANQPQHF
j_call: TRBJ2-1; v_call: TRBV11-2; d_call: NA; cdr3_length: 15; clone_size: many; cdr3_nt: TGTGCCAGCGGGTTGCAGGCAGCCTCCTACAATGAGCAGTTCTTC; cdr3_aa: CASGLQAASYNEQFF
j_call: TRBJ1-5; v_call: TRBV2; d_call: TRBD1; cdr3_length: 14; clone_size: many; cdr3_nt: TGTGCCAGCTCCGGGACAGCGGGCCATCAGCCCCAGCATTTT; cdr3_aa: CASSGTAGHQPQHF
j_call: TRBJ1-2; v_call: TRBV12-3/TRBV12-4; d_call: NA; cdr3_length: 14; clone_size: many; cdr3_nt: TGTGCCAGCAGTACCCGACAGGCAAGCTATGGCTACACCTTC; cdr3_aa: CASSTRQASYGYTF
j_call: TRBJ1-2; v_call: TRBV30; d_call: TRBD1; cdr3_length: 12; clone_size: NA; cdr3_nt: TGTGCCTGGCAACAGGGGGCCTGGGGCTACACCTTC; cdr3_aa: CAWQQGAWGYTF
j_call: TRBJ2-3; v_call: TRBV7-3; d_call: NA; cdr3_length: 15; clone_size: few; cdr3_nt: TGTGCCAGCAGCTTCACGGGACAACGCACAGATACGCAGTATTTT; cdr3_aa: CASSFTGQRTDTQYF
j_call: TRBJ2-3; v_call: TRBV7-9; d_call: NA; cdr3_length: 16; clone_size: NA; cdr3_nt: TGTGCCAGCAGCCCGCGTGGGTCATGGGATGCGGATACGCAGTATTTT; cdr3_aa: CASSPRGSWDADTQYF
j_call: TRBJ2-7; v_call: TRBV7-2; d_call: TRBD2; cdr3_length: 15; clone_size: few; cdr3_nt: TGTGCCAGCAGCTTAGACGGGACTAGCGCCTACGAGCAGTACTTC; cdr3_aa: CASSLDGTSAYEQYF
j_call: TRBJ2-3; v_call: TRBV6-5; d_call: TRBD2; cdr3_length: 19; clone_size: once; cdr3_nt: TGTGCCAGCAGTTACTGGAACATAGAGGGACTAGCGGGAGATGAGACGCAGTATTTT; cdr3_aa: CASSYWNIEGLAGDETQYF
j_call: TRBJ1-2; v_call: TRBV28; d_call: NA; cdr3_length: 15; clone_size: few; cdr3_nt: TGTGCCAGCAGTTCCTCGATGGCAGCTAACTATGGCTACACCTTC; cdr3_aa: CASSSSMAANYGYTF
j_call: TRBJ1-1; v_call: TRBV27; d_call: NA; cdr3_length: 12; clone_size: many; cdr3_nt: TGTGCCAGCAGTCCGACGGATCCGGACGCTTTCTTT; cdr3_aa: CASSPTDPDAFF
j_call: TRBJ1-2; v_call: TRBV6-6; d_call: TRBD1; cdr3_length: 18; clone_size: many; cdr3_nt: TGTGCCAGCAGTTACTCGTTGACAGGGGGGCTGCTGGGGATTGGCTACACCTTC; cdr3_aa: CASSYSLTGGLLGIGYTF
j_call: TRBJ1-4; v_call: TRBV18; d_call: TRBD1; cdr3_length: 15; clone_size: many; cdr3_nt: TGTGCCAGCTCCCCCACGTCAGGGGGCGGTGAAAAACTGTTTTTT; cdr3_aa: CASSPTSGGGEKLFF
j_call: TRBJ2-5; v_call: TRBV2; d_call: NA; cdr3_length: 15; clone_size: few; cdr3_nt: TGTGCCAGCATCCTGGCGGGGACTCAGCAAGAGACCCAGTACTTC; cdr3_aa: CASILAGTQQETQYF
j_call: TRBJ2-6; v_call: TRBV27; d_call: TRBD1; cdr3_length: 19; clone_size: NA; cdr3_nt: TGTGCCAGCAGGAAAGGAGCGGGACAGGGAGTTTCTGGGGCCAACGTCCTGACTTTC; cdr3_aa: CASRKGAGQGVSGANVLTF
j_call: TRBJ2-3; v_call: TRBV6-2/TRBV6-3; d_call: NA; cdr3_length: 16; clone_size: NA; cdr3_nt: TGTACCAGCAGGATGGGGGTACCTAGACCTACAGATACGCAGTATTTT; cdr3_aa: CTSRMGVPRPTDTQYF
j_call: TRBJ2-7; v_call: TRBV6-5; d_call: TRBD1; cdr3_length: 16; clone_size: NA; cdr3_nt: TGTGCCAGCAGTTACGCATGGGACAGGGCGTCCTACGAGCAGTACTTC; cdr3_aa: CASSYAWDRASYEQYF
j_call: TRBJ2-5; v_call: TRBV4-1; d_call: TRBD2; cdr3_length: 17; clone_size: few; cdr3_nt: TGCGCCAGCAGCCAATCGGGACTAGCGGGAGTAGCAGAGACCCAGTACTTC; cdr3_aa: CASSQSGLAGVAETQYF
j_call: TRBJ2-3; v_call: TRBV20-1; d_call: TRBD1; cdr3_length: 13; clone_size: once; cdr3_nt: TGCAGGACAGGGTCTTCTAGCACAGATACGCAGTATTTT; cdr3_aa: CRTGSSSTDTQYF
j_call: TRBJ1-1; v_call: TRBV28; d_call: NA; cdr3_length: 17; clone_size: NA; cdr3_nt: TGTGCCAGCAGGAGAAGGTGGGGCCCCCCCAGGAACACTGAAGCTTTCTTT; cdr3_aa: CASRRRWGPPRNTEAFF
j_call: TRBJ1-3; v_call: TRBV15; d_call: NA; cdr3_length: 16; clone_size: NA; cdr3_nt: TGTGCCACCAGCAGAGGGGACCTCATCTCTGGAAACACCATATATTTT; cdr3_aa: CATSRGDLISGNTIYF
j_call: TRBJ2-1; v_call: TRBV7-2; d_call: NA; cdr3_length: 13; clone_size: many; cdr3_nt: TGTGCCAGCAGCTTAGGTGAAGTAACTGAGCAGTTCTTC; cdr3_aa: CASSLGEVTEQFF
j_call: TRBJ2-3; v_call: TRBV27; d_call: NA; cdr3_length: 15; clone_size: NA; cdr3_nt: TGTGCCAGCATCCCCTTGGGCGTCGGGACAGATACGCAGTATTTT; cdr3_aa: CASIPLGVGTDTQYF
j_call: TRBJ1-1; v_call: TRBV6-1; d_call: TRBD1; cdr3_length: 17; clone_size: many; cdr3_nt: TGTGCCAGCAGTGGGCGACAGGGTTTGGCCTTTGACACTGAAGCTTTCTTT; cdr3_aa: CASSGRQGLAFDTEAFF
j_call: TRBJ1-1; v_call: TRBV5-5; d_call: NA; cdr3_length: 15; clone_size: many; cdr3_nt: TGTGCCAGCAGCTTTACAGGGAGCGAGGTATCTGAAGCTTTCTTT; cdr3_aa: CASSFTGSEVSEAFF
j_call: TRBJ2-1; v_call: TRBV28; d_call: NA; cdr3_length: 15; clone_size: many; cdr3_nt: TGTGCCAGCAGTACCACTTGGACTCCCTACAATGAGCAGTTCTTC; cdr3_aa: CASSTTWTPYNEQFF
j_call: TRBJ2-3; v_call: TRBV30; d_call: NA; cdr3_length: 15; clone_size: NA; cdr3_nt: TGTGCCTGGAGTCTACTAGAGGCGAGACGAGATACGCAGTATTTT; cdr3_aa: CAWSLLEARRDTQYF
j_call: TRBJ2-7; v_call: TRBV7-9; d_call: TRBD1; cdr3_length: 14; clone_size: few; cdr3_nt: TGTGCCAGCAGCTTAGCGTATCAGGGGGCTGGGCAGTACTTC; cdr3_aa: CASSLAYQGAGQYF
j_call: TRBJ1-2; v_call: TRBV7-9; d_call: NA; cdr3_length: 14; clone_size: NA; cdr3_nt: TGTGCCAGCAGCTTCCAGGGTCTCCACTATGGCTACACCTTC; cdr3_aa: CASSFQGLHYGYTF
j_call: TRBJ2-2; v_call: TRBV4-1; d_call: TRBD1; cdr3_length: 21; clone_size: once; cdr3_nt: TGCGCCAGCAGCCAAGGTCCCTCTGGCTCAAGGGACAGGGGGCTTAGCGGGGAGCTGTTTTTT; cdr3_aa: CASSQGPSGSRDRGLSGELFF
j_call: TRBJ2-7; v_call: TRBV19; d_call: NA; cdr3_length: 13; clone_size: NA; cdr3_nt: TGTGCCAGTAGTATACCGGGCGCCTACGAGCAGTACTTC; cdr3_aa: CASSIPGAYEQYF
j_call: TRBJ1-5; v_call: TRBV12-3/TRBV12-4; d_call: NA; cdr3_length: 13; clone_size: many; cdr3_nt: TGTGCCAGCACCACTACAGGCAATCAGCCCCAGCATTTT; cdr3_aa: CASTTTGNQPQHF
j_call: TRBJ2-1; v_call: TRBV11-2; d_call: TRBD2; cdr3_length: 14; clone_size: NA; cdr3_nt: TGTGCCAGCAGCCTCCAGACTAGCGGGGGGGCCATCGCCTTC; cdr3_aa: CASSLQTSGGAIAF
j_call: TRBJ2-5; v_call: TRBV15; d_call: TRBD1; cdr3_length: 13; clone_size: many; cdr3_nt: TGTGCCACCGGCCGGGACAGGGTTTTGACCCAGTACTTC; cdr3_aa: CATGRDRVLTQYF
j_call: TRBJ1-2; v_call: TRBV6-2/TRBV6-3; d_call: NA; cdr3_length: 13; clone_size: NA; cdr3_nt: TGTGCCAGCACGGGGGGCGCTAACTATGGCTACACCTTC; cdr3_aa: CASTGGANYGYTF
j_call: TRBJ1-6; v_call: TRBV5-1; d_call: TRBD1; cdr3_length: 14; clone_size: NA; cdr3_nt: TGCGCCAGCAGCACGACAGGGGCCGATTCACCCCTCCACTTT; cdr3_aa: CASSTTGADSPLHF
j_call: TRBJ2-7; v_call: TRBV7-9; d_call: TRBD2; cdr3_length: 17; clone_size: many; cdr3_nt: TGTGCCAGCAGCTGGGGACTAGCGGGAACAAGCTCCTACGAGCAGTACTTC; cdr3_aa: CASSWGLAGTSSYEQYF
j_call: TRBJ2-6; v_call: TRBV27; d_call: NA; cdr3_length: 13; clone_size: NA; cdr3_nt: TGTGCCAGCAGACAGGGTGGCGCCAACGTCCTGACTTTC; cdr3_aa: CASRQGGANVLTF